The sequence of this T cell receptor beta chain was determined in a study of blood T cell repertoires in COVID-19 (TCRdb year 2020). Some background on the complete study: Collaborator samples came from the United States, Italy and Spain and covered acute and convalescent phases of COVID-19. The prospective study material was composed of cDNA or gDNA derived from T cells, B-cell-depleted T cells, or PBMCs. Subjects who had been exposed to COVID-19, were actively infected with it, or had recovered from it provided the deeply sampled blood TCRbeta repertoires that made up the dataset. The repertoires were released in a freely available public database meant as a resource for research on the immune response to SARS-CoV-2. The samples were drawn from the first 160 participants of the ongoing ImmuneRACE study and from some 1,300 subjects provided by 6 global collaborators. A de-identified subject ID, COVID-19 status, age in years and sex were almost always included in the sample metadata. Where available, HLA class I and class II types were taken from metadata supplied by the sample provider and were not determined by assay-based typing. The research as a whole found: The quantity of clinical and demographic metadata differed by source and by participant and was supplied without curation.

The table lists this clone with a few counts. The target of this receptor is not known. One base away there is no much larger clone; base qualities are not given. Collaborating institutions collected whole blood in K2EDTA tubes following their own protocols. For TCRbeta analysis, collaborator samples were shipped as frozen whole blood, as isolated PBMCs, or as DNA extracted from either sample type. From the germline V gene, CDR1 is SGHTA and CDR2 is FQGNSA. Reading from cysteine to phenylalanine, the CDR3 counts 13 amino acids. Only CDR3 DNA is held: 39 bases, read in frame from base 1. Clipping removes 5 bases from V and 4 bases from J, with 3 as the unmatched junction base count. TCRbeta CDR3 regions were amplified from genomic DNA by means of the immunoSEQ Assay, a bias-controlled multiplex PCR. The published analysis was carried out like this. The number of nucleated cells in each sample was estimated from the amplification of reference gene primers within the assay. Sequence reads were collapsed and filtered to measure the absolute abundance of every unique TCRbeta CDR3 rearrangement. For each sample, productive Simpson clonality was calculated as the square root of Simpson's diversity index across productive rearrangements. TCRdb took over this immuneACCESS table, retaining in-frame rearrangements with V and J assigned. Such tables are incomplete; in checked studies, under half of the missing clones stem from an unresolved V gene, and the remainder is unexplained. The V and J calls and clone size come from that table; D and trimming were worked out from the DNA. Recorded for this sample are around 43,000 clones; approximately 80% of them occurred a single time. The ten top clones hold 11% to 15% of the sample.

The material sequenced was peripheral blood. The V and J segments used are TRBV7-2 and TRBJ1-2; 8 bases in the junction line up with TRBD1. The TCR comes from a human donor in a cohort sampled during active COVID-19. The CDR3 reads as follows: CASSPGTGYGYTF. The nucleotide sequence is given as TGTGCCAGCAGCCCGGGGACAGGCTATGGCTACACCTTC. Reference TRBV7-2 and TRBJ1-2 genes cover what lies past the CDR3, so the full variable domain is GAGVSQSPSNKVTEKGKDVELRCDPISGHTALYWYRQSLGQGLEFLIYFQGNSAPDKSGLPSDRFSAERTGGSVSTLTIQRTQQEDSAVYLCASSPGTGYGYTFGSGTRLTVV.